This T cell receptor beta chain was identified during a study of blood T cell repertoires in COVID-19. Per the germline V gene, CDR1 is GTSNPN and CDR2 is SVGIG (reference sequence). The CDR3 covers 13 residues. The junction had 6 bases not matched to a gene; V was cut back by 5 bases and J by 4 bases. This table comes from immunoSEQ multiplex PCR, and its TCRdb copy is limited to in-frame clones, with some not included. The sample has some 240,000 clones, approximately 78% seen once. The specimen sequenced was peripheral blood. V usage is TRBV30 and J usage is TRBJ1-2, with 8 bases that match TRBD1. This sequence was found in a woman aged 55-70 years with active or convalescent COVID-19. CDR3 loop: CAWDRGPFYGYTF. CDR3 nucleotides: TGTGCCTGGGACAGGGGCCCCTTCTATGGCTACACCTTC.